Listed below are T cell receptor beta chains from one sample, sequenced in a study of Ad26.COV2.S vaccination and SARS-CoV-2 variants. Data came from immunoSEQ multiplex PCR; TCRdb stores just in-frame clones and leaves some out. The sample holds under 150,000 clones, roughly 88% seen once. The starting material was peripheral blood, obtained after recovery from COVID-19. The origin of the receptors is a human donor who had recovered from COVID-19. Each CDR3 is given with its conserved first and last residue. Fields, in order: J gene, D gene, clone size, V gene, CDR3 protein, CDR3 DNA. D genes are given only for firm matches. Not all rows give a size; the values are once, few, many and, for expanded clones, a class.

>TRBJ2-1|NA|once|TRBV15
CATDEGNNEQFF
TGTGCCACCGACGAGGGGAACAATGAGCAGTTCTTC
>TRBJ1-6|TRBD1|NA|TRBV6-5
CASSYSGTGYSPLHF
TGTGCCAGCAGTTACTCGGGGACAGGGTATTCACCCCTCCACTTT
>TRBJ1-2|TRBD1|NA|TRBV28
CASRQSGTGADYGYTF
TGTGCCAGCAGACAATCCGGGACAGGGGCGGACTATGGCTACACCTTC
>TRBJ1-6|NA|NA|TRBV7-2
CASTAGTEGSPLHF
TGTGCCAGCACCGCCGGGACTGAGGGTTCACCCCTCCACTTT
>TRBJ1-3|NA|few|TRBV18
CASSPTGHYDLSGNTIYF
TGTGCCAGCTCACCGACAGGCCACTACGATCTCTCTGGAAACACCATATATTTT
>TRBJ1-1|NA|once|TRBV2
CASSPGSEEAFF
TGTGCCAGCAGTCCGGGGTCGGAAGAAGCTTTCTTT
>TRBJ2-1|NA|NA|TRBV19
CAVSRGPSYNEQFF
TGTGCCGTTTCGCGGGGGCCCTCCTACAATGAGCAGTTCTTC
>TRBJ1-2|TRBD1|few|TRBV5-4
CASSSSIGDRGEYYGYTF
TGTGCCAGCAGCTCCTCAATTGGGGACAGGGGCGAATACTATGGCTACACCTTC
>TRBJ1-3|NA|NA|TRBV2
CASQSSGNTIYF
TGTGCCAGCCAGAGCTCTGGAAACACCATATATTTT
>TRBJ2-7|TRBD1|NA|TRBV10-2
CASSERGPFYEQYF
TGCGCCAGCAGTGAAAGGGGGCCCTTCTACGAGCAGTACTTC
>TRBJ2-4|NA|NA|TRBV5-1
CASSLEGLNIQYF
TGCGCCAGCAGCTTGGAAGGATTAAACATTCAGTACTTC
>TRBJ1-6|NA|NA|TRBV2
CASSEGFGHHNSPLHF
TGTGCCAGCAGTGAGGGCTTCGGACACCATAATTCACCCCTCCACTTT
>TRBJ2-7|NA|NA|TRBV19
CASSKGPGSYEQYF
TGTGCCAGTAGTAAGGGCCCAGGCTCCTACGAGCAGTACTTC
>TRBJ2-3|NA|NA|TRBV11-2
CASSPQDTQYF
TGTGCCAGCAGCCCTCAGGATACGCAGTATTTT
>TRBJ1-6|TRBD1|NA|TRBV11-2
CASSTAGTGRDSPLHF
TGTGCCAGCAGCACCGCCGGGACAGGCAGGGATTCACCCCTCCACTTT
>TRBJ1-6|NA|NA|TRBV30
CAWSETGYGNSPLHF
TGTGCCTGGAGTGAGACAGGCTACGGAAATTCACCCCTCCACTTT
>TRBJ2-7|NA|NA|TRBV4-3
CASSQEWDTLGNYEQYF
TGCGCCAGCAGCCAAGAGTGGGACACCTTGGGGAACTACGAGCAGTACTTC